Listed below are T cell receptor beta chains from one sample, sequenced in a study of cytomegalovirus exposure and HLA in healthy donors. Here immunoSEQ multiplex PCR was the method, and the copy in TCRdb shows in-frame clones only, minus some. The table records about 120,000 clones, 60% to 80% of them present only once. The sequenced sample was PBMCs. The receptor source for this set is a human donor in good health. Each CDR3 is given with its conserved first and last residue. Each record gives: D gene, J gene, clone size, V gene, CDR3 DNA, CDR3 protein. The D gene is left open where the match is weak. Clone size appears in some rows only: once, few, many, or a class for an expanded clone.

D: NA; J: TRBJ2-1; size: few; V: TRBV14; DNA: TGTGCCAGCAGCCCCCAGGGCGGCAGCTCCTACAATGAGCAGTTCTTC; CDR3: CASSPQGGSSYNEQFF
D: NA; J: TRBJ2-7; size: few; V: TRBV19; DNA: TGTGCCAGTAGTATGGTGAGGGTTCTCTGGCCCTACGAGCAGTACTTC; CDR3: CASSMVRVLWPYEQYF
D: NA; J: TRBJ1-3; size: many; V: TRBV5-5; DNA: TGTGCCAGCACCATCCTCCCCGAGGTCGGAGACACCATATATTTT; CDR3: CASTILPEVGDTIYF
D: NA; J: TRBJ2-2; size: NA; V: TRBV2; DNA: TGTGCCAGCAGGGAAGGGTTACGGGGCACCGGGGAGCTGTTTTTT; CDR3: CASREGLRGTGELFF
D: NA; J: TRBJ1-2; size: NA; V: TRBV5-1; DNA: TGCGCCAGCAGCTCAGACACCTATGGCTACACCTTC; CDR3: CASSSDTYGYTF
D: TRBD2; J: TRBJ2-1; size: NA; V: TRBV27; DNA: TGTGCCAGCAGTTTCAGGCTAGCGGGACTCCAGGTTAATGAGCAGTTCTTC; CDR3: CASSFRLAGLQVNEQFF
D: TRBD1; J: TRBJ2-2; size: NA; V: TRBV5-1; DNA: TGCGCCAGCAGCTCCAAGGGAGCAGGGGGCACCGGGGAGCTGTTTTTT; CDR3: CASSSKGAGGTGELFF
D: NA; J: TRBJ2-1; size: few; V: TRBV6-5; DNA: TGTGCCAGCAGTTACTCGAACAGAAATGAGCAGTTCTTC; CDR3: CASSYSNRNEQFF
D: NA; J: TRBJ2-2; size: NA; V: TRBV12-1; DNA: TGTGCCAGCAGCACCGGACAGGGGATCGGGGAGCTGTTTTTT; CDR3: CASSTGQGIGELFF
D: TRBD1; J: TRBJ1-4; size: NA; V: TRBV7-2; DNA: TGTGCCAGCAGCTTAACAGGGGCAGGATTTGAAAAACTGTTTTTT; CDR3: CASSLTGAGFEKLFF
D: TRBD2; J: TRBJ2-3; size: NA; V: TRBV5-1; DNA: TGCGCCAGCAGCCCCCTGTCCGCGGGGGGCACAGATACGCAGTATTTT; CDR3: CASSPLSAGGTDTQYF
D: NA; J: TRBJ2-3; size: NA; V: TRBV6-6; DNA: TGTGCCAGCAGCGTACAGGTCACAGATACGCAGTATTTT; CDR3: CASSVQVTDTQYF
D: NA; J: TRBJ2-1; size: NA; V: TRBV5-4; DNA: TGTGCCAGCAGCCTCACACCTGGGAGTGAGCAGTTCTTC; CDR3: CASSLTPGSEQFF
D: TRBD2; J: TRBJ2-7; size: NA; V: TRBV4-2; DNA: TGTGCCAGCAGCCAAGTCCCTAGCGGGAGACTCTACGAGCAGTACTTC; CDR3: CASSQVPSGRLYEQYF
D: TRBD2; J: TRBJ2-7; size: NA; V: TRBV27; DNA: TGTGCCAGCAGGACCCTGGTCGGGACTAGCGGCTTTTACGAGCAGTACTTC; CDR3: CASRTLVGTSGFYEQYF
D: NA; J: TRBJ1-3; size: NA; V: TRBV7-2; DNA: TGTGCCAGCAGCTTAGTGGCGGACTCTGGAAACACCATATATTTT; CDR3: CASSLVADSGNTIYF
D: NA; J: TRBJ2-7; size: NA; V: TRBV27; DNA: TGTGCCAGCAGGCCCCTAGGGGCAGGGCTCTACGAGCAGTACTTC; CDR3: CASRPLGAGLYEQYF
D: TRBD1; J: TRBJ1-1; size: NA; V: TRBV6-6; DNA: TGTGCCAGCAGTCGAACAGGGGCCCCTGAAGCTTTCTTT; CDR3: CASSRTGAPEAFF
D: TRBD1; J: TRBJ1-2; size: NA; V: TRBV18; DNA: TGTGCCAGCTCACCCCTTGGGACAGCGCATTACTATGGCTACACCTTC; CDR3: CASSPLGTAHYYGYTF
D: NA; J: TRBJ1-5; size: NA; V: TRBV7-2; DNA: TGTGCCAGCAGCGCACAAGGGAGAACGAGCAATCAGCCCCAGCATTTT; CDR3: CASSAQGRTSNQPQHF
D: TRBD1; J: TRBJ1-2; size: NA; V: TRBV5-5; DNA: TGTGCCAGCAGCTTGGGGGACAGGGTTGTAATTGGCTACACCTTC; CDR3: CASSLGDRVVIGYTF
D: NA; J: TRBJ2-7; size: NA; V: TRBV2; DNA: TGTGCCAGCAGTTACGGACAGGGAGGGTCCTACGAGCAGTACTTC; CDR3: CASSYGQGGSYEQYF
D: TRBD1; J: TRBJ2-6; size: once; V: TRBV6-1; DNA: TGTGCCAGCAGTGAAGCGGGACAGGGGTTCTTTGGGGCCAACGTCCTGACTTTC; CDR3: CASSEAGQGFFGANVLTF
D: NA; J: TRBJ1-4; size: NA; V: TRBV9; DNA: TGTGCCAGCAGCCCCTTCCCGGGAGACGGAGAAAAACTGTTTTTT; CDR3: CASSPFPGDGEKLFF
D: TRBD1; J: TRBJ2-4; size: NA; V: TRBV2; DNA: TGTGCCAGCAGCCGGACAGGGGGGAGCATTCAGTACTTC; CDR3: CASSRTGGSIQYF
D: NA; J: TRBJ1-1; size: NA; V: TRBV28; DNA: TGTGCCAGCAGCTCCCTGGGGGGTGGGGTCACTGAAGCTTTCTTT; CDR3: CASSSLGGGVTEAFF
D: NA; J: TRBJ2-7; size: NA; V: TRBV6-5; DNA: TGTGCCAGCAGTACCCCGGGATTAAGCTCCTACGAGCAGTACTTC; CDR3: CASSTPGLSSYEQYF
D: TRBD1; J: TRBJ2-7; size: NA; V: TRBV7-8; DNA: TGTGCCAGCAGCTCAGTGACAGGGGGCCACGAGCAGTACTTC; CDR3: CASSSVTGGHEQYF
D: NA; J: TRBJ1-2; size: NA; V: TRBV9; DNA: TGTGCCAGCAGCCTCGGAGGGGTAAACTATGGCTACACCTTC; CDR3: CASSLGGVNYGYTF
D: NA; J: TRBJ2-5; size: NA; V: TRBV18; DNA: TGTGCCAGCTCACCGAGGGAAGCTGGAGAGACCCAGTACTTC; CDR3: CASSPREAGETQYF
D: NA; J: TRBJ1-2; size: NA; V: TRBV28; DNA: TGTGCCAGCAGTTCAGGACAGATCTATGGCTACACCTTC; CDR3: CASSSGQIYGYTF
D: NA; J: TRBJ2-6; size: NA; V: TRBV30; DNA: TGTGCCTGGAGTGCGGGGGTCTCTGGGGCCAACGTCCTGACTTTC; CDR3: CAWSAGVSGANVLTF
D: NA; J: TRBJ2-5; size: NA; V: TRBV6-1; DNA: TGTGCCAGCAGGGTTGTAGGGGTAATGGAGACCCAGTACTTC; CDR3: CASRVVGVMETQYF
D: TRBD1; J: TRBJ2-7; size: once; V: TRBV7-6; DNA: TGTGCCAGCAGCTTAGAGGGTTCGGGACAGTTTACCTACGAGCAGTACTTC; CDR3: CASSLEGSGQFTYEQYF
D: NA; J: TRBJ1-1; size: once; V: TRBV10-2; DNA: TGCGCCAGCAGTGAGAAAGGGGGAAACACTGAAGCTTTCTTT; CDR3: CASSEKGGNTEAFF
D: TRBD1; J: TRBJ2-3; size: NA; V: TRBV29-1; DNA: TGCAGCGTCCCTCCGGGACAGGGGTCGACAGATACGCAGTATTTT; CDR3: CSVPPGQGSTDTQYF
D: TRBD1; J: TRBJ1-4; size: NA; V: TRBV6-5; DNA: TGTGCCAGCAGTTACTCGACAGGGGAAAACGAAAAACTGTTTTTT; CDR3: CASSYSTGENEKLFF
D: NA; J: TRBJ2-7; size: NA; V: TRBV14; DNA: TGTGCCAGCAGCCAAATTTCGCGGGAATTTTCCTACGAGCAGTACTTC; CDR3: CASSQISREFSYEQYF
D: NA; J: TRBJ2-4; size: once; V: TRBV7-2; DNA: TGTGCCAGCAGCGTCGGGCCCCGGAACGGAGGCATTCAGTACTTC; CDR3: CASSVGPRNGGIQYF
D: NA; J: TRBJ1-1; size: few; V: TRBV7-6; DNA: TGTGCCAGCAGCTTATCCCCCCCTGACACTGAAGCTTTCTTT; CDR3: CASSLSPPDTEAFF
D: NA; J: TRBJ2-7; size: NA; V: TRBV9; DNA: TGTGCCAGCAGCGTAGGGGGGCAGTTGGGAGGGGAGCAGTACTTC; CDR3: CASSVGGQLGGEQYF
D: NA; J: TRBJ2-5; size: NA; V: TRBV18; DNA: TGTGCCAGCTCACCACCGAGTAGCCAAGAGACCCAGTACTTC; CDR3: CASSPPSSQETQYF
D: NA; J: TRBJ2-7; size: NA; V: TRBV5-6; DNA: TGTGCCAGCAGCCCCGGAGGGAGGATCCACGAGCAGTACTTC; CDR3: CASSPGGRIHEQYF
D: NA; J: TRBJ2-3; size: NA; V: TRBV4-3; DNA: TGCGCCAGCAGCCAAGGCGGGGGCTTCACAGATACGCAGTATTTT; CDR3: CASSQGGGFTDTQYF
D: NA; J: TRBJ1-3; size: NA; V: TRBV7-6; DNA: TGTGCCAGCAGCTTAGCGCGGGGGACTGGAAACACCATATATTTT; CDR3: CASSLARGTGNTIYF
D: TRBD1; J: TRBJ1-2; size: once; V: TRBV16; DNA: TGTGCCAGCAGCCCCGGGACAGGCTCTGGCTACACCTTC; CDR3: CASSPGTGSGYTF
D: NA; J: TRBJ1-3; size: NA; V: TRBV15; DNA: TGTGCCACCAGAGGTAGGGGTGGAAACACCATATATTTT; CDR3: CATRGRGGNTIYF
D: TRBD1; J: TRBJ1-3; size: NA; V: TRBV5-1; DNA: TGCGCCAGCAGCAGGGGACAGGCTGGAAACACCATATATTTT; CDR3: CASSRGQAGNTIYF
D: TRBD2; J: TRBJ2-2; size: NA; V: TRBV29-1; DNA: TGCAGCGTTGGCAGCGGGGGCACCGGGGAGCTGTTTTTT; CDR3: CSVGSGGTGELFF
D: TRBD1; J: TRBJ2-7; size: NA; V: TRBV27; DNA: TGTGCCAGTCGGATACAGGGGGGCTCCTACGAGCAGTACTTC; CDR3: CASRIQGGSYEQYF
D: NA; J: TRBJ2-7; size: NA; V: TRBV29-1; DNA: TGCAGCGTTGTTGAGGGCTACGAGCAGTACTTC; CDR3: CSVVEGYEQYF
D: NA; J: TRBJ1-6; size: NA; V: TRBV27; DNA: TGTGCCAGCAGCAGACAGCAGAGCTCCTATAATTCACCCCTCCACTTT; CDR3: CASSRQQSSYNSPLHF
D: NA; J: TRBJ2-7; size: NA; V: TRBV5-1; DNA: TGCGCCAGCAGCTTGGCCCTTGGACAACTAACCTCCTACGAGCAGTACTTC; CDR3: CASSLALGQLTSYEQYF
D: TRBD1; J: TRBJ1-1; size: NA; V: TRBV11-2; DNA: TGTGCCAGCAGCTCGAGGGGGCAGGGTGAGGCTTTCTTT; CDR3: CASSSRGQGEAFF
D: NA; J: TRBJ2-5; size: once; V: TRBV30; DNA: TGTGCCTGGAGCGCCCATGGGGGGTGGAAGGAGACCCAGTACTTC; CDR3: CAWSAHGGWKETQYF
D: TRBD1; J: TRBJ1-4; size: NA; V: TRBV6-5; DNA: TGTGCCAGCACTAAAGGGGGGACAGGGGCGGAAAAACTGTTTTTT; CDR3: CASTKGGTGAEKLFF
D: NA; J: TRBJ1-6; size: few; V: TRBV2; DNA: TGTGCCAGCAGTCGACAAAGCTCCTATAATTCACCCCTCCACTTT; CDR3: CASSRQSSYNSPLHF